A single sample gave rise to the 24 T cell receptor beta chains below, sequenced in a study of blood T cell repertoires in COVID-19. Some clones are missing from TCRdb's copy, which holds only in-frame ones; the method was immunoSEQ multiplex PCR. The sample has 190,000 or so clones; roughly 80% are singletons. The sample consisted of PBMCs or T cells enriched from blood (not recorded which). The receptors were sampled from a man in his forties who had recovered from COVID-19.

The chain joins TRBV3-1 (or the pseudogene TRBV3-2) to TRBJ1-1, with D hard to call. Germline CDR1 is LGHDT and CDR2 is YNNKEL (reference sequence). The germline V and J ends were trimmed by 4 bases and 1 base, with 7 bases remaining between them. This CDR3 has 13 residues. DNA of the CDR3: TGTGCCAGCAGCCGACAAAGGAACACTGAAGCTTTCTTT. This sequence encodes CASSRQRNTEAFF.

The chain couples TRBV18 to TRBJ2-2; 8 bases agree with TRBD2. In germline, CDR1 is KGHSH, CDR2 LQKENI. The CDR3 sequence is 16 residues long. Germline trimming cut 3 bases from V and 7 bases from J; bases unmatched to any gene: 10. CDR3 protein: CASSPQAASGHGELFF. The CDR3 region has the DNA TGTGCCAGCTCACCTCAGGCGGCTAGCGGGCACGGGGAGCTGTTTTTT.

This chain links TRBV6-4 with TRBJ2-2; 7 bases agree with TRBD2. Germline CDR1 and CDR2: MRHNA and SNTAGT. J gave up 4 bases and V 0 bases, and 5 bases lay outside the gene matches. The CDR3 sequence is 16 residues long. The CDR3 protein is CASSDSAGDITGELFF. The CDR3 nucleotides are TGTGCCAGCAGTGACTCGGCGGGGGATATCACCGGGGAGCTGTTTTTT.

This sequence joins TRBV7-2 and TRBJ1-1; 8 bases match TRBD1. The trim removed 0 bases at V and 0 bases at J, leaving 6 bases unmatched. The CDR3 length is 17 residues. The V gene's germline CDR1 is SGHTA and CDR2 FQGNSA. The chain's CDR3 is CASSLAGGQGLNTEAFF. DNA of the CDR3: TGTGCCAGCAGCTTAGCGGGAGGACAGGGCTTGAACACTGAAGCTTTCTTT.

J is TRBJ2-7 and V is TRBV6-5; D is unresolved. Trimming shortened V by 7 bases and J by 3 bases, and 4 bases separated the two germline ends. Germline assignment: CDR1 MNHEY and CDR2 SVGAGI. The CDR3 is 10 residues long. CDR3 sequence: CASNYYEQYF. The CDR3 DNA follows: TGTGCCAGCAACTACTACGAGCAGTACTTC.

V is TRBV3-1 (or the pseudogene TRBV3-2) and J is TRBJ1-5; D ambiguous. Per the germline V gene, CDR1 is LGHDT and CDR2 is YNNKEL (reference sequence). Trimming removed 0 bases from V and 1 base from J, with 7 bases in between. The CDR3 is 15 amino acids. In DNA, the CDR3 is TGTGCCAGCAGCCAAGATCCCGGGAGCAATCAGCCCCAGCATTTT. It is translated as CASSQDPGSNQPQHF.

V and J are TRBV5-1 and TRBJ2-6, with D perhaps TRBD1 (6 bases). V lost 5 bases to trimming and J lost 1 base, with 19 bases between them. The CDR3 spans 18 residues. Germline V lookup: CDR1 SGHRS, CDR2 YFSETQ. CDR3 DNA: TGCGCCAGCAGGCCTACACAGGGAATACGGTCTGGGGCCAACGTCCTGACTTTC. Translated, it gives CASRPTQGIRSGANVLTF. The whole variable domain, remainder taken from reference TRBV5-1 and TRBJ2-6, is KAGVTQTPRYLIKTRGQQVTLSCSPISGHRSVSWYQQTPGQGLQFLFEYFSETQRNKGNFPGRFSGRQFSNSRSEMNVSTLELGDSALYLCASRPTQGIRSGANVLTFGAGSRLTVL.

The CDR3 DNA is TGTGCCAGCAGCTTAGCTGCAGGGCCTAACTATGGCTACACCTTC. Amino acid sequence: CASSLAAGPNYGYTF. The chain carries TRBV7-9 and TRBJ1-2, with a weak D call TRBD1 (5 bases). The CDR3 has 15 residues. Trimming took 0 bases from V and 0 from J, leaving 8 bases between them. Germline V gives CDR1 SEHNR, CDR2 FQNEAQ (reference sequence).

The chain carries TRBV11-2 and TRBJ2-5; tentatively, D is TRBD2 (7 bases). Trimming took off 4 bases at V and 2 bases at J, with 17 bases between the two ends. This CDR3 region has 16 residues. Germline V lookup: CDR1 SGHAT, CDR2 FQNNGV. CDR3: CASSSTRGAGQETQYF. The CDR3 bases are TGTGCCAGCAGCTCTACCCGGGGGGCGGGACAAGAGACCCAGTACTTC.

CDR3 coding DNA: TGTGCCAGCAGCTCAGCGGGACGGCCGTTATTTGGCTACACCTTC. Translation: CASSSAGRPLFGYTF. The rearrangement uses TRBV5-4 and TRBJ1-2, with D maybe TRBD1 (5 bases). CDR1 and CDR2 from the germline V gene are SGHNT and YYREEE (reference sequence). Trimming removed 3 bases from V and 7 bases from J, with 19 bases in between. CDR3 length: 15 residues.

The chain joins TRBV28 to TRBJ2-7; TRBD1 aligns across 10 bases. CDR3 length: 14 residues. The junction had 5 bases not matched to a gene; V was cut back by 6 bases and J by 3 bases. Germline V gives CDR1 MDHEN, CDR2 SYDVKM. CDR3 region: CASRGQGTFYEQYF. The CDR3 DNA reads TGTGCCAGCAGGGGACAGGGGACTTTCTACGAGCAGTACTTC.

This clone was detected only once. The V gene is TRBV5-6, the J gene TRBJ2-1; 8 bases are a match to TRBD2. The V gene end was trimmed by 1 base and the J gene end by 0 bases; junction bases not matched to a gene: 6. The germline V gene has CDR1 SGHDT and CDR2 YYEEEE. The CDR3 spans 17 residues. As DNA, the CDR3 is TGTGCCAGCAGCTTGACCCCACTAGCGGACTCCTACAATGAGCAGTTCTTC. It specifies CASSLTPLADSYNEQFF.

The gene calls are TRBV14 and TRBJ1-2, with D perhaps TRBD1 (6 bases). In germline, CDR1 is SGHDN, CDR2 FVKESK. The length of the CDR3 is 11 residues. V lost 9 bases, J lost 14 bases, and 19 bases lay in between. For the CDR3, the DNA is TGTGCCAGTGGGGGCAGGGGAATTTTGACCTTC. Its protein is CASGGRGILTF.

In its sample, this clone was seen once. The rearrangement uses TRBV7-9 and TRBJ1-3; the match to TRBD1 covers 8 bases. The germline V gene has CDR1 SEHNR and CDR2 FQNEAQ (reference sequence). The CDR3 contains 15 residues. The V gene end was trimmed by 6 bases and the J gene end by 4 bases; junction bases not matched to a gene: 8. Here the CDR3 reads CASSGQGARGNTIYF. The CDR3 nucleotides are TGTGCCAGCAGTGGCCAGGGGGCACGCGGAAACACCATATATTTT.

This rearrangement joins TRBV12-3 or TRBV12-4 to TRBJ1-2, with a tentative D call TRBD1 (6 bases). V lost 6 bases and J lost 8, with 13 bases in between. The CDR3 length is 12 residues. Here the CDR3 reads CASRGTLQGYTF. The CDR3 DNA sequence: TGTGCCAGCAGGGGGACACTTCAGGGCTACACCTTC.

The CDR3 protein is CASSRGGYTDTQYF. In nucleotides, the CDR3 is TGTGCCAGCAGCCGGGGGGGCTACACAGATACGCAGTATTTT. The chain combines TRBV3-1 (or the pseudogene TRBV3-2) with TRBJ2-3; D perhaps matches TRBD2 (7 bases). Germline CDR1 reads LGHDT; CDR2 reads YNNKEL (reference sequence). V was clipped by 4 bases and J by 2 bases, with 10 bases between them. This CDR3 comprises 14 residues.

The chain recombines TRBV6-5 with TRBJ1-2, with D possibly TRBD1 on 6 matching bases. Germline assignment: CDR1 MNHEY and CDR2 SVGAGI. The CDR3 has 13 residues. V lost 6 bases to trimming and J lost 6 bases, with 14 bases between them. The CDR3 DNA is TGTGCCAGCAGGGCAACAGGGTTGAATGGCTACACCTTC. Protein: CASRATGLNGYTF.

The DNA of the CDR3 is TGTGCCAGCAGCCTAAGCGGCGGGGGGGTCAGCTCCTACGAGCAGTACTTC. It codes for CASSLSGGGVSSYEQYF. The V call is TRBV7-2, the J call TRBJ2-7; 9 nucleotides align to TRBD2. The CDR3 is 17 residues long. Germline V gene lookup returns CDR1 SGHTA and CDR2 FQGNSA. Trimming took 5 bases from V and 0 from J; bases not matched to a gene: 11.

The gene calls are TRBV5-4 and TRBJ1-5; 11 nucleotides align to TRBD1. The ends lost 4 bases at V and 5 bases at J; junction bases unmatched: 2. The CDR3 contains 14 residues. Germline CDR1 SGHNT, CDR2 YYREEE (reference sequence). The CDR3 spells CASSRGQGDQPQHF. In DNA form, the CDR3 reads TGTGCCAGCAGCCGGGGACAGGGGGATCAGCCCCAGCATTTT.

This chain links TRBV5-1 with TRBJ1-3, with unresolved D. The CDR3 contains 17 residues. The germline V and J ends were trimmed by 0 bases and 1 base, with 14 bases remaining between them. Per germline, CDR1 SGHRS and CDR2 YFSETQ. CDR3 nucleotides: TGCGCCAGCAGCTTGGAGTTCGTCGGGGAATCTGGAAACACCATATATTTT. Protein: CASSLEFVGESGNTIYF. The entire variable domain, with the rest obtained from reference TRBV5-1 and TRBJ1-3, is as follows: KAGVTQTPRYLIKTRGQQVTLSCSPISGHRSVSWYQQTPGQGLQFLFEYFSETQRNKGNFPGRFSGRQFSNSRSEMNVSTLELGDSALYLCASSLEFVGESGNTIYFGEGSWLTVV.

CDR3 nucleotides: TGTGCCAGCAGTTTTCCCCCGGCGGTGGTCGCTTTCTTT. Translation gives CASSFPPAVVAFF. The rearrangement joins TRBV28 to TRBJ1-1; D not certain. V was pared by 3 bases and J by 11 bases, with 16 bases between. The germline gives CDR1 MDHEN, CDR2 SYDVKM. CDR3 length: 13 residues.

The V call is TRBV19, the J call TRBJ2-5; the D is unclear. The CDR3 runs to 13 residues. The V and J ends lost 5 bases and 2 bases respectively, with 9 bases between them. Looked up from germline, CDR1 is LNHDA and CDR2 is SQIVND (reference sequence). The CDR3: CASSGQVQETQYF. In nucleotides, the CDR3 is TGTGCCAGTAGTGGGCAAGTACAAGAGACCCAGTACTTC.

The chain has TRBV19 and TRBJ2-2; 13 nucleotides line up with TRBD2. The CDR3 sequence is 18 residues long. CDR1 is LNHDA, CDR2 SQIVND, per germline (reference sequence). J gave up 0 bases and V 5 bases, and 6 bases lay outside the gene matches. CDR3 DNA sequence: TGTGCCAGTAGTTTTCGACTAGCGGGGGGTTCGAACACCGGGGAGCTGTTTTTT. Protein sequence: CASSFRLAGGSNTGELFF.

The CDR3 here is CASSQDLRQIEQYF. The CDR3 bases are TGTGCCAGCAGCCAAGATTTAAGACAGATCGAGCAGTACTTC. V usage is TRBV3-1 (or the pseudogene TRBV3-2) and J usage is TRBJ2-7; a weak D match, TRBD1 (5 bases). This CDR3 contains 14 residues. CDR1 LGHDT and CDR2 YNNKEL come from the germline V gene (reference sequence). V gave up 0 bases and J gave up 6 bases, with 12 bases separating them.